The 30 T cell receptor beta chains below were found in one sample sequenced in a study of blood T cell repertoires in COVID-19 (dated by TCRdb to the early 2020s). Library generation was performed with the immunoSEQ multiplex PCR assay. TCRdb provides this immuneACCESS table in a form limited to in-frame rearrangements. Some clones are lacking; in checked studies, under half of them reflect an unresolved V gene, and why the rest are absent is not known. For this sample there are 100,000 to 150,000 clones; roughly 84% appear just once. In total, the top ten clones hold roughly an eighth of the sample. The sequenced material came from peripheral blood. The source of these receptors is a woman younger than 45 who had recovered from COVID-19.

This chain connects TRBV7-9 to TRBJ1-1; no definite D call. The V gene lost 1 base and the J gene lost 1 base, with 10 bases spanning the gap. CDR3 length equals 15 residues. Germline V lookup: CDR1 SEHNR, CDR2 FQNEAQ (reference sequence). The DNA of the CDR3 is TGTGCCAGCAGCTTAGGCGGCCAGCCGAACACTGAAGCTTTCTTT. This codes for CASSLGGQPNTEAFF.

The chain uses TRBV6-5 and TRBJ2-1; D might be TRBD2 (6 bases). The CDR3 has 15 residues. V dropped 8 bases and J dropped 8 bases, with 22 bases sitting between them. Looked up from germline, CDR1 is MNHEY and CDR2 is SVGAGI. The CDR3 DNA reads as TGTGCCAGCGAGGCGGGCGGGGCGGCGCGCTATGAGCAGTTCTTC. Protein product: CASEAGGAARYEQFF.

This sequence joins TRBV5-8 and TRBJ2-3, with 7 bases matching TRBD1. The V gene's germline CDR1 is SGHTS and CDR2 YDEGEE. The junction had 1 base not matched to a gene; V was cut back by 0 bases and J by 6 bases. The CDR3 spans 13 residues. The CDR3 nucleotides read TGTGCCAGCAGCTTGGAGGGGGCCGATACGCAGTATTTT. It specifies CASSLEGADTQYF.

The V gene is TRBV5-6, the J gene TRBJ1-2, with D perhaps TRBD1 (5 bases). The CDR3 contains 13 residues. Trimming shortened V by 0 bases and J by 4 bases, and 7 bases separated the two germline ends. The germline CDR1 and CDR2 sequences are SGHDT and YYEEEE. The CDR3 coding sequence is TGTGCCAGCAGCTTGGGAAGGGGCTATGGCTACACCTTC. As protein: CASSLGRGYGYTF.

The gene calls are TRBV27 and TRBJ1-4, with TRBD1 matching 7 bases. V was pared by 2 bases and J by 7 bases, with 10 bases of the junction left unmatched. CDR1 is MNHEY and CDR2 is SMNVEV in the germline V gene (reference sequence). The CDR3 contains 16 residues. CDR3 region: CASSLRSGGLGEKLFF. As DNA, the CDR3 is TGTGCCAGCAGTTTACGATCAGGGGGACTTGGTGAAAAACTGTTTTTT.

V is TRBV19 and J is TRBJ2-2; weak D call: TRBD2 (6 bases). Looked up from germline, CDR1 is LNHDA and CDR2 is SQIVND (reference sequence). CDR3 length: 15 amino acids. Trimming stripped 2 bases from V and 3 bases from J, with 10 bases between. CDR3 sequence (DNA): TGTGCCAGTAGTATATTGGGAGGAGACACCGGGGAGCTGTTTTTT. It codes for CASSILGGDTGELFF.

The rearrangement links TRBV20-1 to TRBJ2-5; D ambiguous. V shed 6 bases and J shed 3 bases, with 14 bases lying between them. Germline CDR1 DFQATT, CDR2 SNEGSKA (reference sequence). This CDR3 is 13 amino acids long. Here the CDR3 reads CSASLGAEETQYF. CDR3 in DNA: TGCAGTGCCAGTTTGGGCGCCGAAGAGACCCAGTACTTC.

The J gene is TRBJ2-6, the V gene TRBV6-1; 7 bases match TRBD2. With V trimmed by 4 bases and J by 0 bases, 6 bases remained unmatched. CDR3 length equals 17 residues. The germline V gene encodes CDR1 MNHNS and CDR2 SASEGT. The CDR3 bases are TGTGCCAGCAGTGTTACAGCGGGGAGCTCTGGGGCCAACGTCCTGACTTTC. It yields the protein CASSVTAGSSGANVLTF.

V usage is TRBV19 and J usage is TRBJ2-1; no clear D. This CDR3 has 15 amino acids. Germline values: CDR1 LNHDA, CDR2 SQIVND (reference sequence). Trimming cost V 0 bases and J 8 bases, with 14 bases left between them. DNA for the CDR3: TGTGCCAGTAGTATAGATCGGTCAGCGTCGGATGAGCAGTTCTTC. Translating it yields CASSIDRSASDEQFF.

V is TRBV6-5 and J is TRBJ1-1; D unclear. This CDR3 region has 14 residues. Per germline, CDR1 MNHEY and CDR2 SVGAGI. Trimming left V 5 bases short and J 9 bases short, with 19 bases between. The CDR3 reads CASSPRPLQLKAFF. CDR3 bases: TGTGCCAGCAGTCCCCGACCGTTACAGTTAAAAGCTTTCTTT.

The rearrangement links TRBV6-1 to TRBJ2-7, with TRBD1 matching 7 bases. The germline gives CDR1 MNHNS, CDR2 SASEGT. The length of the CDR3 is 16 residues. V lost 3 bases and J lost 3; bases outside the gene matches: 11. The CDR3 loop is CASSDTVEDRNYEQYF. The CDR3 nucleotides read TGTGCCAGCAGTGACACGGTCGAGGACAGGAACTACGAGCAGTACTTC.

This clone was observed many times. This rearrangement joins TRBV6-1 to TRBJ2-7; weak D call: TRBD2 (7 bases). Trimming left V 2 bases short and J 0 bases short, with 11 bases between. The CDR3 consists of 15 residues. The germline V gene has CDR1 MNHNS and CDR2 SASEGT. DNA of the CDR3: TGTGCCAGCAGTGAAATAGGGGGGGCCTCCTACGAGCAGTACTTC. Its translation: CASSEIGGASYEQYF.

The V and J genes are TRBV27 and TRBJ2-3; a possible D gene is TRBD2 (5 bases). This CDR3 region has 18 residues. Germline CDR1 and CDR2: MNHEY and SMNVEV (reference sequence). Trimming removed 0 bases from V and 2 bases from J, with 18 bases in between. CDR3 DNA sequence: TGTGCCAGCAGTTTATCAACAATATGGGGAGTTCCCACAGATACGCAGTATTTT. Protein product: CASSLSTIWGVPTDTQYF.

The V call is TRBV6-1, the J call TRBJ2-7, with 9 bases fitting TRBD2. Germline CDR1 is MNHNS and CDR2 is SASEGT. V dropped 0 bases and J dropped 5; count of bases not matched to a gene: 2. This CDR3 region has 14 residues. CDR3 region: CASSEAGLAHEQYF. DNA of the CDR3: TGTGCCAGCAGTGAAGCGGGACTAGCCCACGAGCAGTACTTC.

The CDR3 coding sequence is TGTGCCAGTAGTATTAGGGGGACACCACCCTACGAGCAGTACTTC. This translates into CASSIRGTPPYEQYF. The genes are TRBV19 and TRBJ2-7, with a weak D call TRBD1 (6 bases). CDR1 is LNHDA, CDR2 SQIVND, per germline (reference sequence). Trimming took off 3 bases at V and 2 bases at J, with 14 bases between the two ends. This CDR3 comprises 15 residues.

The rearrangement links TRBV6-1 to TRBJ2-7, with TRBD2 identical over 12 bases. V trimming: 3 bases; J trimming: 6 bases; junction bases outside the gene matches: 9. This CDR3 has 16 residues. Germline CDR1 MNHNS, CDR2 SASEGT. The CDR3 DNA follows: TGTGCCAGCAGTGACCTCCTAGCGGGAGGGTATGGCGAGCAGTACTTC. It specifies CASSDLLAGGYGEQYF.

The chain is built from TRBV5-4 and TRBJ2-3; 11 nucleotides match TRBD2. This CDR3 region has 16 residues. The germline CDR1 and CDR2 sequences are SGHNT and YYREEE (reference sequence). After removal of 2 bases from V and 0 bases from J, the junction contained 2 bases not matched to a gene. The CDR3 DNA is TGTGCCAGCAGCTTTAGCGGGAGGGGGAGCACAGATACGCAGTATTTT. Residues: CASSFSGRGSTDTQYF.

This chain connects TRBV3-1 (or the pseudogene TRBV3-2) to TRBJ1-1, with D possibly TRBD1 on 5 matching bases. Trimming cost V 1 base and J 0 bases, with 9 bases left between them. The CDR3 sequence is 15 residues long. In germline, CDR1 is LGHDT, CDR2 YNNKEL (reference sequence). The CDR3 bases are TGTGCCAGCAGCCAAGGGGGGGGGATGAACACTGAAGCTTTCTTT. It is translated as CASSQGGGMNTEAFF.

About this clone: At one end, the junction sequence differs from germline, possibly due to a read error. The rearrangement links TRBV7-7 to TRBJ2-3; D is undetermined. There are 14 residues in the CDR3. CDR1 and CDR2 from the germline V gene are SSHAT and FNYEAQ (reference sequence). CDR3 loop: CASSLDGSTDTQYF. The CDR3 DNA reads TGTGCTAGCAGCTTAGACGGGAGCACAGATACGCAGTATTTT.

The chain joins TRBV5-1 to TRBJ2-7; D possibly corresponds to TRBD1 (6 bases). The germline V gene has CDR1 SGHRS and CDR2 YFSETQ. The CDR3 totals 13 residues. V lost 4 bases, J lost 6 bases, and 14 bases lay in between. CDR3 loop: CASSGGQPSEQYF. The DNA of the CDR3 is TGCGCCAGCAGCGGGGGCCAGCCGAGCGAGCAGTACTTC.

This chain joins TRBV7-2 and TRBJ2-1; 12 bases agree with TRBD2. V shed 3 bases, J shed 8 bases, and the junction held 8 bases outside the gene matches. This CDR3 contains 16 residues. Germline V CDR1 and CDR2: SGHTA, FQGNSA. The CDR3 region is CASSFGPGLAGHEQFF. The CDR3 DNA reads TGTGCCAGCAGCTTCGGGCCCGGACTAGCGGGACATGAGCAGTTCTTC. The full variable domain, completed using reference TRBV7-2 and TRBJ2-1, is GAGVSQSPSNKVTEKGKDVELRCDPISGHTALYWYRQSLGQGLEFLIYFQGNSAPDKSGLPSDRFSAERTGGSVSTLTIQRTQQEDSAVYLCASSFGPGLAGHEQFFGPGTRLTVL.

The CDR3 DNA reads as TGTGCCACCAGCAGAGACAGGGTTCGGTCCTACGAGCAGTACTTC. Protein: CATSRDRVRSYEQYF. This chain links TRBV15 with TRBJ2-7; D might be TRBD1 (5 bases). V lost 0 bases, J lost 1 base, and 10 bases lay in between. The CDR3 is 15 amino acids. CDR1 and CDR2 (germline): LNHNV, YYDKDF (reference sequence).

CDR3 residues: CASSPSSGNTIYF. The CDR3 coding sequence is TGTGCCAGCAGCCCCTCCTCTGGAAACACCATATATTTT. The genes are TRBV7-9 and TRBJ1-3, with unresolved D. V was trimmed by 5 bases and J by 0 bases, leaving 5 bases between them. CDR3 length: 13 amino acids. From germline, CDR1 is SEHNR and CDR2 FQNEAQ (reference sequence). Using reference TRBV7-9 and TRBJ1-3 for the parts outside the CDR3, the full variable domain is DTGVSQNPRHKITKRGQNVTFRCDPISEHNRLYWYRQTLGQGPEFLTYFQNEAQLEKSRLLSDRFSAERPKGSFSTLEIQRTEQGDSAMYLCASSPSSGNTIYFGEGSWLTVV.

V is TRBV13 and J is TRBJ2-6, with 7 bases identical to TRBD1. Germline trimming cut 1 base from V and 4 bases from J; bases unmatched to any gene: 4. This CDR3 is 16 amino acids long. CDR1 is PRHDT and CDR2 is FYEKMQ in the germline V gene (reference sequence). CDR3 DNA: TGTGCCAGCAGCTTAGAGGGGGCGCGGGGGGCCAACGTCCTGACTTTC. Residues: CASSLEGARGANVLTF.

This clone was counted only a few times. The genes are TRBV2 and TRBJ1-1; D gene uncertain. V was shortened by 6 bases and J by 2 bases, with 13 bases between the two germline ends. Germline CDR1 reads SNHLY; CDR2 reads FYNNEI. The CDR3 length is 14 residues. CDR3 sequence reads: CASSLVGLNTEAFF. The CDR3 coding sequence is TGTGCCAGCAGCCTTGTCGGACTCAACACTGAAGCTTTCTTT.

V is TRBV5-6 and J is TRBJ2-5, with D possibly being TRBD1 (6 bases). The germline V gene encodes CDR1 SGHDT and CDR2 YYEEEE. Deletions cut 4 bases from V and 1 base from J, with 11 bases between. The CDR3 length is 14 residues. CDR3 in amino acids: CASSPTGPQETQYF. CDR3 nucleotides: TGTGCCAGCAGCCCGACAGGACCCCAAGAGACCCAGTACTTC.

This chain uses TRBV13 with TRBJ1-2; TRBD1 is a possible D gene (6 bases). From germline, CDR1 is PRHDT and CDR2 FYEKMQ (reference sequence). V lost 4 bases to trimming and J lost 4 bases, with 19 bases between them. The CDR3 consists of 16 residues. CDR3 region: CASSYQRTGNPYGYTF. The CDR3 bases are TGTGCCAGCAGCTATCAAAGAACAGGGAATCCCTATGGCTACACCTTC.

The rearrangement uses TRBV9 and TRBJ2-7; D might be TRBD2 (5 bases). Germline assignment: CDR1 SGDLS and CDR2 YYNGEE. The CDR3 is 14 amino acids. V was pared by 4 bases and J by 3 bases, with 14 bases between. This CDR3 reads CASSPPGKSYEQYF. The DNA of the CDR3 is TGTGCCAGCAGCCCCCCCGGGAAAAGCTACGAGCAGTACTTC.

V is TRBV28 and J is TRBJ2-3; 11 bases map to TRBD1. V shed 2 bases and J 1 base; nucleotides not matched to a gene: 11. The CDR3 spans 19 residues. Germline V gives CDR1 MDHEN, CDR2 SYDVKM. CDR3 nucleotides: TGTGCCAGCAGTTTAGGGGGGACAGGGGGTGTCTGGCGCACAGATACGCAGTATTTT. Protein sequence: CASSLGGTGGVWRTDTQYF.

The V call is TRBV28, the J call TRBJ1-2, with 8 positions matching TRBD1. CDR1 and CDR2 from the germline V gene are MDHEN and SYDVKM. The CDR3 is made up of 16 amino acids. V was pared by 6 bases and J by 4 bases, with 13 bases of the junction left unmatched. The DNA of the CDR3 is TGTGCCAGCAGCAACTATCTGGCAGGGGGCGGCTATGGCTACACCTTC. Encoded protein: CASSNYLAGGGYGYTF.